What follows are 25 T cell receptor beta chains derived from one specimen sequenced in a study of blood T cell repertoires in COVID-19. TCRdb's copy holds only in-frame clones and misses some; the assay was immunoSEQ multiplex PCR. The repertoire holds hundreds of thousands of clones, with 80% to 90% as singletons. Sequencing was carried out using PBMCs or T cells enriched from blood (not recorded which). The receptors come from a man aged 30 to 39 who had recovered from COVID-19.

The chain employs TRBV7-8 and TRBJ1-1; D remains unclear. V shed 5 bases and J shed 3 bases, with 13 bases lying between them. This CDR3 has 14 residues. Per the germline V gene, CDR1 is SGHVS and CDR2 is FQNEAQ. The CDR3 nucleotides are TGTGCCAGCAGCCTTGGCTTAATGGACACTGAAGCTTTCTTT. Amino acids: CASSLGLMDTEAFF.

The chain combines TRBV10-3 with TRBJ1-2; TRBD1 matches 9 bases. The CDR3 sequence is 12 residues long. The ends lost 9 bases at V and 7 bases at J; junction bases unmatched: 6. The V gene's germline CDR1 is ENHRY and CDR2 SYGVKD. The CDR3 sequence: CAIGTGLAGYTF. CDR3 coding DNA: TGTGCCATTGGGACAGGGCTGGCTGGCTACACCTTC.

To note about this clone: The sample contains more than one DNA sequence encoding this CDR3. The chain links TRBV10-3 to TRBJ1-2; 9 nucleotides line up with TRBD1. The CDR3 spans 14 residues. V lost 0 bases and J lost 4; bases outside the gene matches: 0. Germline loops: CDR1 ENHRY, CDR2 SYGVKD. CDR3 DNA: TGTGCCATCAGTGAGTCGACAGGGGGCTATGGCTACACCTTC. Its translation: CAISESTGGYGYTF.

The V and J genes are TRBV2 and TRBJ1-1; D is ambiguous. From germline, CDR1 is SNHLY and CDR2 FYNNEI. Trimming removed 8 bases from V and 6 bases from J, with 13 bases in between. The CDR3 runs 12 residues. CDR3 amino acids: CASAKPPAEAFF. CDR3 DNA: TGTGCCAGCGCAAAACCACCAGCTGAAGCTTTCTTT.

The chain links TRBV2 to TRBJ2-7; 9 bases line up with TRBD2. The CDR3 length is 14 residues. Germline V gene data show CDR1 as SNHLY and CDR2 as FYNNEI. V was pared by 7 bases and J by 6 bases, with 10 bases of the junction left unmatched. CDR3: CASTQLAGRGEQYF. The CDR3 DNA is TGTGCCAGCACACAACTAGCGGGTCGCGGCGAGCAGTACTTC.

V is TRBV28 and J is TRBJ2-2; the D gene is possibly TRBD1 (6 bases). The CDR3 runs to 15 residues. The V gene lost 1 base and the J gene lost 6 bases, with 12 bases spanning the gap. Germline assignment: CDR1 MDHEN and CDR2 SYDVKM. CDR3 region: CASSLSRAGAGELFF. For the CDR3, the DNA is TGTGCCAGCAGTTTATCCCGGGCAGGGGCCGGGGAGCTGTTTTTT.

The V and J genes are TRBV20-1 and TRBJ2-5; 9 bases are a match to TRBD1. The CDR3 runs 11 residues. Germline CDR1 reads DFQATT; CDR2 reads SNEGSKA (reference sequence). Losses at the gene ends were 7 bases for V and 4 bases for J; bases not matched to a gene: 1. CDR3 bases: TGCAGTGGACAGGGGGGAGAGACCCAGTACTTC. Translated, it gives CSGQGGETQYF.

In this sample, this clone turned up once. The V gene is TRBV6-5, the J gene TRBJ1-2; TRBD1 matches 7 bases. The CDR3 spans 12 residues. The trim removed 10 bases at V and 6 bases at J, leaving 8 bases unmatched. The germline CDR1 and CDR2 sequences are MNHEY and SVGAGI. The CDR3 spells CATTQGYDGYTF. CDR3 coding DNA: TGTGCCACCACACAGGGGTACGATGGCTACACCTTC.

The chain recombines TRBV4-1 with TRBJ2-7; 7 nucleotides agree with TRBD2. Germline V lookup: CDR1 MGHRA, CDR2 YSYEKL. The CDR3 has 15 amino acids. V shed 4 bases and J 2 bases; nucleotides not matched to a gene: 8. CDR3 nucleotides: TGCGCCAGCAGCCCCGGTACACGGGAGGCCTACGAGCAGTACTTC. This sequence encodes CASSPGTREAYEQYF.

The chain uses TRBV28 and TRBJ1-4; D is unresolved. The V end lost 6 bases, the J end lost 0 bases, and 8 bases lay between the germline ends. The CDR3 totals 14 residues. The germline V gene has CDR1 MDHEN and CDR2 SYDVKM. The DNA for the CDR3 is TGTGCCAGCAGCCAGGAACCAACTAATGAAAAACTGTTTTTT. Protein product: CASSQEPTNEKLFF.

V gene TRBV12-3 or TRBV12-4 combines with J gene TRBJ2-7, with D uncertain. Trimming cost V 6 bases and J 0 bases, with 6 bases left between them. CDR3 length: 12 residues. This chain's CDR3 is CASRKSSYEQYF. The CDR3 DNA follows: TGTGCCAGCAGGAAGAGCTCCTACGAGCAGTACTTC.

The chain joins TRBV6-5 to TRBJ1-1; TRBD1 matches at 11 bases. The CDR3 totals 15 residues. V trimming: 0 bases; J trimming: 7 bases; junction bases outside the gene matches: 4. Germline V gene lookup returns CDR1 MNHEY and CDR2 SVGAGI. Here the CDR3 DNA reads TGTGCCAGCAGTTACTCGGGACAGGGGGTGAGTGAAGCTTTCTTT. It specifies CASSYSGQGVSEAFF.

V and J are TRBV28 and TRBJ1-1; 8 nucleotides agree with TRBD1. Looked up from germline, CDR1 is MDHEN and CDR2 is SYDVKM. This CDR3 has 13 residues. V trimming: 4 bases; J trimming: 7 bases; junction bases outside the gene matches: 5. DNA for the CDR3: TGTGCCAGCAGTTCCCCCGACAGGGGTGAAGCTTTCTTT. Translated, it gives CASSSPDRGEAFF. The full variable domain, its missing parts supplied by reference TRBV28 and TRBJ1-1, is DVKVTQSSRYLVKRTGEKVFLECVQDMDHENMFWYRQDPGLGLRLIYFSYDVKMKEKGDIPEGYSVSREKKERFSLILESASTNQTSMYLCASSSPDRGEAFFGQGTRLTVV.

The chain recombines TRBV7-8 with TRBJ2-7, with D possibly matching TRBD2 (5 bases). The V end lost 4 bases, the J end lost 9 bases, and 16 bases lay between the germline ends. CDR3 length: 13 amino acids. CDR1 SGHVS and CDR2 FQNEAQ come from the germline V gene. For the CDR3, the DNA is TGTGCCAGCAGCTCTCAGATAAGCGGCTGGCAGTACTTC. Protein product: CASSSQISGWQYF.

The chain joins TRBV5-1 to TRBJ1-2, with D tentatively TRBD1 (6 bases). This CDR3 comprises 15 residues. Germline V gene data show CDR1 as SGHRS and CDR2 as YFSETQ. V was cut by 0 bases and J by 3 bases, with 12 bases left in between. The CDR3 loop is CASSLGTADYYGYTF. The CDR3 DNA is TGCGCCAGCAGCTTGGGGACAGCTGACTACTATGGCTACACCTTC.

J is TRBJ2-7 and V is TRBV25-1, with 9 nucleotides matching TRBD1. V lost 2 bases, J lost 0 bases, and 11 bases stayed unmatched. Germline lookup yields CDR1 MGHDK and CDR2 SYGVNS. The CDR3 covers 18 residues. DNA for the CDR3: TGTGCCAGCAGTGAACACCTTTCACAGGGGGCATCCTCCTACGAGCAGTACTTC. Its translation is CASSEHLSQGASSYEQYF.

CDR3: CASREGLAGTYEQYF. The CDR3 region has the DNA TGCGCCAGCAGGGAGGGGCTAGCGGGGACCTACGAGCAGTACTTC. The rearrangement joins TRBV5-1 to TRBJ2-7, with TRBD2 matching over 9 bases. The CDR3 has 15 amino acids. The germline V gene encodes CDR1 SGHRS and CDR2 YFSETQ. J lost 2 bases, V lost 5 bases, and 8 bases had no gene match.

The V call is TRBV11-2, the J call TRBJ2-1; 7 bases are shared with TRBD2. With 5 bases clipped from V and 2 bases from J, the junction kept 9 bases outside the gene matches. Germline loops: CDR1 SGHAT, CDR2 FQNNGV. The CDR3 is 16 residues long. This chain's CDR3 is CASSPRAGETYNEQFF. CDR3 in DNA: TGTGCCAGCAGCCCGCGCGCGGGAGAAACCTACAATGAGCAGTTCTTC.

The rearrangement links TRBV5-6 to TRBJ1-2; 7 bases agree with TRBD1. The CDR3 length is 15 residues. V shed 2 bases, J shed 4 bases, and the junction held 8 bases outside the gene matches. In germline, CDR1 is SGHDT, CDR2 YYEEEE. In DNA form, the CDR3 reads TGTGCCAGCAGCTTCAAGGACAGGAGGTCCTATGGCTACACCTTC. This translates into CASSFKDRRSYGYTF.

The chain is built from TRBV9 and TRBJ1-6; 7 bases line up with TRBD1. Trimming cost V 3 bases and J 5 bases; bases outside gene matches: 8. CDR3 size: 16 residues. Germline V gene lookup returns CDR1 SGDLS and CDR2 YYNGEE. The CDR3 DNA follows: TGTGCCAGCAGCGCCCGAGGTGGGACAGATAATTCACCCCTCCACTTT. Its translation is CASSARGGTDNSPLHF.

Remarks on this clone: The same CDR3 arises from other DNA sequences in this sample as well. The chain has TRBV2 and TRBJ1-5; D is unclear. The CDR3 sequence is 15 residues long. The germline V and J ends were trimmed by 1 base and 0 bases, with 7 bases remaining between them. The V gene's germline CDR1 is SNHLY and CDR2 FYNNEI. CDR3 DNA: TGTGCCAGCAGTGAAGGGTCCTATAGCAATCAGCCCCAGCATTTT. Translated: CASSEGSYSNQPQHF.

The chain combines TRBV7-6 with TRBJ2-7, with D possibly TRBD2 on 6 matching bases. Germline loops: CDR1 SGHVS, CDR2 FNYEAQ. V lost 3 bases, J lost 6 bases, and 18 bases lay in between. The CDR3 sequence is 15 residues long. CDR3 in amino acids: CASSFSGDWGGEQYF. The DNA of the CDR3 is TGTGCCAGCAGCTTCTCCGGGGATTGGGGAGGCGAGCAGTACTTC.

The rearrangement uses TRBV28 and TRBJ1-4; no clear D gene. Trimming pared 1 base from V and 4 bases from J, leaving 10 bases between. CDR3 length: 15 residues. From germline, CDR1 is MDHEN and CDR2 SYDVKM. This chain's CDR3 is CASSLSSLFNEKLFF. CDR3 DNA sequence: TGTGCCAGCAGTTTATCCAGTCTTTTTAATGAAAAACTGTTTTTT. Full variable domain (rest looked up from reference TRBV28 and TRBJ1-4): DVKVTQSSRYLVKRTGEKVFLECVQDMDHENMFWYRQDPGLGLRLIYFSYDVKMKEKGDIPEGYSVSREKKERFSLILESASTNQTSMYLCASSLSSLFNEKLFFGSGTQLSVL.

The chain uses TRBV4-1 and TRBJ2-1, with TRBD2 as a possible D gene (5 bases). This CDR3 spans 13 amino acids. Looked up from germline, CDR1 is MGHRA and CDR2 is YSYEKL. V dropped 4 bases and J dropped 6 bases, with 10 bases sitting between them. The CDR3 region has the DNA TGCGCCAGCAGCCCCCCGGCGGGCAATGAGCAGTTCTTC. Its translation is CASSPPAGNEQFF.

J is TRBJ1-4 and V is TRBV7-6, with 9 bases that match TRBD1. CDR1 is SGHVS and CDR2 is FNYEAQ in the germline V gene. Unmatched junction bases numbered 9, after V lost 5 bases and J lost 8 bases. This CDR3 contains 15 residues. The CDR3 loop reads CASSEPGQGGEKLFF. The CDR3 nucleotides read TGTGCCAGCAGCGAACCGGGACAGGGAGGCGAAAAACTGTTTTTT.